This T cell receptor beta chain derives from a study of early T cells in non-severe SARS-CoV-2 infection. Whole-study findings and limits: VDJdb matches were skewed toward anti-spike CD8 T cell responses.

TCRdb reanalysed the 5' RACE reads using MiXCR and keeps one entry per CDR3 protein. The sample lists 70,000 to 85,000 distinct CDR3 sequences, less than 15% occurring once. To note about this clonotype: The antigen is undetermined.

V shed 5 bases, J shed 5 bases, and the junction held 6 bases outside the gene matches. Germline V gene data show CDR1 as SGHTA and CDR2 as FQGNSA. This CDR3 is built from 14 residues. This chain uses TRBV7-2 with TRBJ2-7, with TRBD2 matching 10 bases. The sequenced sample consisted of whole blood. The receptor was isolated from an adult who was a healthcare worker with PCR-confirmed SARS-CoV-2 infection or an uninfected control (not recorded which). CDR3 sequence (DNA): TGTGCCAGCAGCACCCAGACTAGCGGGCACGAGCAGTACTTC. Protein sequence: CASSTQTSGHEQYF.